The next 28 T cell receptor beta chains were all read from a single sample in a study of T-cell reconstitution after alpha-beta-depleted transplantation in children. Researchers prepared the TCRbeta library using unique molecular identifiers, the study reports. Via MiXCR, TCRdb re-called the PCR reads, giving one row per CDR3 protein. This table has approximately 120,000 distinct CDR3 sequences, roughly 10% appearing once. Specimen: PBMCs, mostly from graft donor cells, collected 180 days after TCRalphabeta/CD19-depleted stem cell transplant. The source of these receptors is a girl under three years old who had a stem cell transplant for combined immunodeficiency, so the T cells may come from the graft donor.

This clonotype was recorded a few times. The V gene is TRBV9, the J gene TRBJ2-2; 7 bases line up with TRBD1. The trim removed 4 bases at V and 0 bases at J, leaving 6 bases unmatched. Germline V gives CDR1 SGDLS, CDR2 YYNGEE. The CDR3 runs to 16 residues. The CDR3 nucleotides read TGTGCCAGCAGCCATCGGACAGGAACGAACACCGGGGAGCTGTTTTTT. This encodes CASSHRTGTNTGELFF.

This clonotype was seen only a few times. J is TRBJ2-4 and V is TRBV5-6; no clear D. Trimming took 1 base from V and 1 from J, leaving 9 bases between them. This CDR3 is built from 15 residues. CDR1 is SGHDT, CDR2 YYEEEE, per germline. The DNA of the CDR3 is TGTGCCAGCAGCTTGTGGGCGGTGGCCAAAAACATTCAGTACTTC. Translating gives CASSLWAVAKNIQYF.

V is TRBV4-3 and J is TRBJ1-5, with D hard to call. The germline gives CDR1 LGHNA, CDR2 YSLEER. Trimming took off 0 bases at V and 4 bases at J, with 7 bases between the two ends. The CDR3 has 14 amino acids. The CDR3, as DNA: TGCGCCAGCAGCCAAGACTGGTTGAATCAGCCCCAGCATTTT. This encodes CASSQDWLNQPQHF.

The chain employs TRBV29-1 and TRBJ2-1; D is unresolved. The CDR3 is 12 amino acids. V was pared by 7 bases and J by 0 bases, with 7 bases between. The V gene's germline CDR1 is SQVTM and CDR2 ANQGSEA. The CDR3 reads CSAANSYNEQFF. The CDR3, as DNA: TGCAGCGCTGCGAACTCCTACAATGAGCAGTTCTTC.

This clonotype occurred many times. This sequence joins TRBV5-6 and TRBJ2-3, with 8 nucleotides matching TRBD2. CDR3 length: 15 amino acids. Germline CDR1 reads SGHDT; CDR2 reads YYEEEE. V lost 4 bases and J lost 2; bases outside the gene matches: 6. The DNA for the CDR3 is TGTGCCAGCAGCATCGGGACTAGTCCCACAGATACGCAGTATTTT. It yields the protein CASSIGTSPTDTQYF.

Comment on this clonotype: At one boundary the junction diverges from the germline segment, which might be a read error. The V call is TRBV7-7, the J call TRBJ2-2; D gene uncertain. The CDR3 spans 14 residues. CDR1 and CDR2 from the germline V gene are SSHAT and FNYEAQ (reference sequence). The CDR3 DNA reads TGTGCTAGCAGCTTTCGGGCGAACACCGGGGAGCTGTTTTTT. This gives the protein CASSFRANTGELFF.

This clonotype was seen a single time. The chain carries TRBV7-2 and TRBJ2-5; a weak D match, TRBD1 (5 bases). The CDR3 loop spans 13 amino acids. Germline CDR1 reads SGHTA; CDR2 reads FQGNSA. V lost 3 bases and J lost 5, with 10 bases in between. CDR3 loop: CASSLWGLETQYF. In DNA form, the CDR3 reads TGTGCCAGCAGCTTGTGGGGCCTGGAGACCCAGTACTTC.

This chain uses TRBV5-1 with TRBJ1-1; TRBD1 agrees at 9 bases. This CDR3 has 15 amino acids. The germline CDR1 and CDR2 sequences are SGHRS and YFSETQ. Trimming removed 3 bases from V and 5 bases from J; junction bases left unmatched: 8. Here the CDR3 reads CASSYGRDRDTEAFF. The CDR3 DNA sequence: TGCGCCAGCAGCTATGGCCGGGACAGGGATACTGAAGCTTTCTTT.

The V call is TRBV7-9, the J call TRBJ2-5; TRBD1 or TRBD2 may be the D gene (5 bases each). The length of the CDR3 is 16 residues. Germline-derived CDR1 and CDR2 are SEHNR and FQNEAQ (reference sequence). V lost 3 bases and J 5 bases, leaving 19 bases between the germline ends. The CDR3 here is CASSLGRFGTWETQYF. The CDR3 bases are TGTGCCAGCAGCTTGGGTCGCTTTGGGACGTGGGAGACCCAGTACTTC.

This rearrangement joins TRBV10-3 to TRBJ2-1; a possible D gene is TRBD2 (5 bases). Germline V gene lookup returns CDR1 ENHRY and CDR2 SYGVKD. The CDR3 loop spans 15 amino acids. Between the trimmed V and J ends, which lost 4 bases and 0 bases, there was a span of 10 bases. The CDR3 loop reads CAISGREYSYNEQFF. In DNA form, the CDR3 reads TGTGCCATCAGTGGAAGGGAGTACTCCTACAATGAGCAGTTCTTC.

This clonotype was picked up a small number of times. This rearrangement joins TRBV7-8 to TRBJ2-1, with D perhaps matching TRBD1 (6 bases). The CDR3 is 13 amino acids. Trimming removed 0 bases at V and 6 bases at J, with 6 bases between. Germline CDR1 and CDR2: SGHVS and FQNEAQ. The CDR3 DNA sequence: TGTGCCAGCAGCTTAGCCAGGGGCAATGAGCAGTTCTTC. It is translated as CASSLARGNEQFF.

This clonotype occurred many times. CDR3 nucleotides: TGCGCCAGCAGCCAAGATCCCTTCGGCCTTTCGACCTACAATGAGCAGTTCTTC. It is translated as CASSQDPFGLSTYNEQFF. V is TRBV4-3 and J is TRBJ2-1; D unresolved. Germline values: CDR1 LGHNA, CDR2 YSLEER. The V gene lost 0 bases and the J gene lost 2 bases, with 17 bases spanning the gap. CDR3 length: 18 amino acids.

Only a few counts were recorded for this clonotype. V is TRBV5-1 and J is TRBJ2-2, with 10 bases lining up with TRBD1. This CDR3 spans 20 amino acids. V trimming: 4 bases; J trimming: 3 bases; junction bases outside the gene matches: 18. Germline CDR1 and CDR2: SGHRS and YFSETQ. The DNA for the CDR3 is TGCGCCAGCAGCCATATCGAATACCGACAGGGGGCTGTTTACACCGGGGAGCTGTTTTTT. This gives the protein CASSHIEYRQGAVYTGELFF.

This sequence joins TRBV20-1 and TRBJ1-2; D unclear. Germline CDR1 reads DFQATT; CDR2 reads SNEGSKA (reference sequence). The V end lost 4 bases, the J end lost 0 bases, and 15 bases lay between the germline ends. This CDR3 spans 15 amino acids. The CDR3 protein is CSANALSGSNYGYTF. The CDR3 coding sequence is TGCAGTGCTAACGCTCTTTCGGGGTCTAACTATGGCTACACCTTC.

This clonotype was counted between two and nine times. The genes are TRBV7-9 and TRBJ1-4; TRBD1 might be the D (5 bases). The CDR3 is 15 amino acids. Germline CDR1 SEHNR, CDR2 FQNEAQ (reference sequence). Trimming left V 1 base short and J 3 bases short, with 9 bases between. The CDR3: CASSLGGTANEKLFF. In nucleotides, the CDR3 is TGTGCCAGCAGCTTAGGAGGGACGGCTAATGAAAAACTGTTTTTT.

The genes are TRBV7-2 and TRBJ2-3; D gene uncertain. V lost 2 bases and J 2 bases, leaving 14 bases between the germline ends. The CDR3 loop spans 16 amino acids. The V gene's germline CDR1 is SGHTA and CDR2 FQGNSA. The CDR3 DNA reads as TGTGCCAGCAGCTTATCGGCGCCGATGGCCACAGATACGCAGTATTTT. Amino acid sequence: CASSLSAPMATDTQYF.

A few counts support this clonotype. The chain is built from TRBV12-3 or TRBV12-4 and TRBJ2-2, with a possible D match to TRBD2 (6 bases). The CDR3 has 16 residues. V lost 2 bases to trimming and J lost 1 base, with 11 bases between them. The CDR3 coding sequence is TGTGCCAGCAGTTTACGGGGGTTTAGGAACACCGGGGAGCTGTTTTTT. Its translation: CASSLRGFRNTGELFF.

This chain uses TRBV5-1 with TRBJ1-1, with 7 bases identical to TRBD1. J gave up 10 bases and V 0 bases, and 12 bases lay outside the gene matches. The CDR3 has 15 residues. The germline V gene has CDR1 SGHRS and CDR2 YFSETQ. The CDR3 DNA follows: TGCGCCAGCAGCTTGGCTTTTTCAGGCCAGGGGGTAGCTTTCTTT. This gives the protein CASSLAFSGQGVAFF.

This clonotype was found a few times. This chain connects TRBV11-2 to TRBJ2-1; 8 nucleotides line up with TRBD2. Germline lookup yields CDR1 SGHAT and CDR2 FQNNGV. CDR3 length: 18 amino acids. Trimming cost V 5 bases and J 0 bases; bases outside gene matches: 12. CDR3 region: CASSPSTSGGRSYNEQFF. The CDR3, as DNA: TGTGCCAGCAGCCCGTCGACGAGCGGGGGACGCTCCTACAATGAGCAGTTCTTC.

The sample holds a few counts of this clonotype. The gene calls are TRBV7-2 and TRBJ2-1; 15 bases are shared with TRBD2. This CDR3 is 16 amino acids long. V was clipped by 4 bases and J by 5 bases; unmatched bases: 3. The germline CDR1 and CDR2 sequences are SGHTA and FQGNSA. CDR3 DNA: TGTGCCAGCAGCTGGACTAGCGGGGGGGCCGACAATGAGCAGTTCTTC. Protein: CASSWTSGGADNEQFF.

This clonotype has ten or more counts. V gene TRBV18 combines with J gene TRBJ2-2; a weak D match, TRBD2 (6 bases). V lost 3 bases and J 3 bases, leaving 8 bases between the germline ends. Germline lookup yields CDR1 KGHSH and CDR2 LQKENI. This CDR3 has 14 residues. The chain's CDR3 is CASSPEGYTGELFF. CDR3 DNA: TGTGCCAGCTCACCGGAGGGCTACACCGGGGAGCTGTTTTTT.

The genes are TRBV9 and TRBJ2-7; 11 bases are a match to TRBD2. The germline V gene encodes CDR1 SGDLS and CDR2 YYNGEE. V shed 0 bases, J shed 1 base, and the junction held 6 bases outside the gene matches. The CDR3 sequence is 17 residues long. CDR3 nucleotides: TGTGCCAGCAGCGTAGATGGACTAGCGGGCCCATCCTACGAGCAGTACTTC. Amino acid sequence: CASSVDGLAGPSYEQYF.

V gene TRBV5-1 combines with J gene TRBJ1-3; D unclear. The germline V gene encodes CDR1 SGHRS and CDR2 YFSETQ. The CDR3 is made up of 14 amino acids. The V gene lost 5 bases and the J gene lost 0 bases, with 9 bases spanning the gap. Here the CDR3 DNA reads TGCGCCAGCAGTAAAAGTTTCTCTGGAAACACCATATATTTT. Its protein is CASSKSFSGNTIYF.

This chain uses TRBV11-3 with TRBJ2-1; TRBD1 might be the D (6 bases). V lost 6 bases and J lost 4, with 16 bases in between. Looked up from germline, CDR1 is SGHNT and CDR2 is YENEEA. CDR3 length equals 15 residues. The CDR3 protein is CASSSLGTSYNEQFF. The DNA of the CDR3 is TGTGCCAGCAGTTCCCTAGGGACAAGTTACAATGAGCAGTTCTTC.

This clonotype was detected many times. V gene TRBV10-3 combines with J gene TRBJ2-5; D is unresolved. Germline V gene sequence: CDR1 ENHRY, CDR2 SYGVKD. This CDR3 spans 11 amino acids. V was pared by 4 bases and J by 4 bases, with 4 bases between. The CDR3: CAISGGETQYF. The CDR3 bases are TGTGCCATCAGTGGGGGAGAGACCCAGTACTTC.

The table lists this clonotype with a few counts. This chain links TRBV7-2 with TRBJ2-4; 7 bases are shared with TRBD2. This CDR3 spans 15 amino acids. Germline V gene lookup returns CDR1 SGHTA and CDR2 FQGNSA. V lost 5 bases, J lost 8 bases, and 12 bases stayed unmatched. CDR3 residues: CASSPPGEGIDIQYF. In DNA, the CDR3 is TGTGCCAGCAGCCCACCGGGGGAGGGGATAGACATTCAGTACTTC.

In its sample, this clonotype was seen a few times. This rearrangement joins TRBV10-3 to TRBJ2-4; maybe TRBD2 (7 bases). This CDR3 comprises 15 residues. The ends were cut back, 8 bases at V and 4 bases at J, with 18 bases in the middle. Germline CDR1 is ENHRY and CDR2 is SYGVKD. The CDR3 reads CAIGVSGGQKNIQYF. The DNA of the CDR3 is TGTGCCATCGGGGTCTCGGGGGGACAAAAAAACATTCAGTACTTC.

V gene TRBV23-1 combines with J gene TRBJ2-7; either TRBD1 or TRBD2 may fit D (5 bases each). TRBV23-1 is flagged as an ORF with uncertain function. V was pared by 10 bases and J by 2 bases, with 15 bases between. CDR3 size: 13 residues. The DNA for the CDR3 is TGCGCCACTCTCCGGGACGGTCCCTACGAGCAGTACTTC. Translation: CATLRDGPYEQYF.